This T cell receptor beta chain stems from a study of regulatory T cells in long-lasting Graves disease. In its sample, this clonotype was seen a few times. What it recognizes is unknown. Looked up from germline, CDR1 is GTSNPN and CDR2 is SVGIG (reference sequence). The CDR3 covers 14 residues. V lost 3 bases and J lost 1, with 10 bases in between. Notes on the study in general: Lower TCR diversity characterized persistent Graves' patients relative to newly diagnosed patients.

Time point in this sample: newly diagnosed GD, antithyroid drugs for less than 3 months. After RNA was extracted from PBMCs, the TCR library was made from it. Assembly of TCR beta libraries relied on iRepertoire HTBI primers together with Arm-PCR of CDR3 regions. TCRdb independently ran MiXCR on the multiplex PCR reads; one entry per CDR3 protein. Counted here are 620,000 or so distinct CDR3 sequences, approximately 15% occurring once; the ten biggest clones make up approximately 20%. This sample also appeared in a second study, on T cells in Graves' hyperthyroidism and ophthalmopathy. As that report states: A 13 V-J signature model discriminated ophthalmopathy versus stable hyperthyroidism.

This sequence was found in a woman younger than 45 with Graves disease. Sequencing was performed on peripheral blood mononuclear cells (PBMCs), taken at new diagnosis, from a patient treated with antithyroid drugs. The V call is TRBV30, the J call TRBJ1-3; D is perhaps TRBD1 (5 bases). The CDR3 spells CAWRAGGSGNTIYF. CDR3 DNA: TGTGCCTGGAGAGCCGGGGGATCTGGAAACACCATATATTTT.